This TCR beta chain came from a study of blood T cell repertoires in COVID-19. CDR1 and CDR2 (germline): KGHSH, LQKENI. This CDR3 has 14 amino acids. The J segment lost 7 bases and the V segment lost 6 bases, leaving 8 bases of the junction unmatched. The assay was immunoSEQ multiplex PCR, and TCRdb's table has in-frame clones only and misses some. Seen here are about 160,000 clones, around 89% observed once, and the top ten hold less than 8.5%. The clonotype was recovered from a woman in her 50s who had recovered from COVID-19. The specimen was PBMCs or T cells enriched from blood (not recorded which). This chain links TRBV18 with TRBJ1-2; 10 bases line up with TRBD1. The CDR3 loop reads CASSIDRGLSGYTF. The CDR3 DNA sequence: TGTGCCAGCTCCATCGACAGGGGGCTAAGTGGCTACACCTTC.